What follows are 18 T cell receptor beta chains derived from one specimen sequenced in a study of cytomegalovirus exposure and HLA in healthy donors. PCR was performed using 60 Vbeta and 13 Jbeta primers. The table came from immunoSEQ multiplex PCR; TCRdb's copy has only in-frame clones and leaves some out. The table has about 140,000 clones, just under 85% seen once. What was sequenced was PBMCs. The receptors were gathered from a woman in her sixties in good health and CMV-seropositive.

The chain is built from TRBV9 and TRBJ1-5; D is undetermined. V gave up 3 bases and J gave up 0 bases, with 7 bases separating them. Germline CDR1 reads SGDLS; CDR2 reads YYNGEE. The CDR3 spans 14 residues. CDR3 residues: CASSEAGSNQPQHF. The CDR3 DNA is TGTGCCAGCAGCGAAGCGGGTAGCAATCAGCCCCAGCATTTT.

The CDR3 protein is CASSRRGGNYGYTF. The CDR3 nucleotides are TGTGCCAGCAGCAGGAGAGGCGGGAACTATGGCTACACCTTC. This chain links TRBV13 with TRBJ1-2, with unresolved D. The CDR3 is 14 amino acids. Germline V gives CDR1 PRHDT, CDR2 FYEKMQ (reference sequence). V dropped 5 bases and J dropped 2 bases, with 12 bases sitting between them. The full variable domain, with the rest looked up from reference TRBV13 and TRBJ1-2, is AAGVIQSPRHLIKEKRETATLKCYPIPRHDTVYWYQQGPGQDPQFLISFYEKMQSDKGSIPDRFSAQQFSDYHSELNMSSLELGDSALYFCASSRRGGNYGYTFGSGTRLTVV.

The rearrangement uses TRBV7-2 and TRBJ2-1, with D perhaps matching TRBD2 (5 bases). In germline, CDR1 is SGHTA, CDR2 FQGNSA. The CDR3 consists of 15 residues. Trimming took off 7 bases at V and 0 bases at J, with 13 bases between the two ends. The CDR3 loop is CASTPLANSYNEQFF. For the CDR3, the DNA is TGTGCCAGCACCCCCCTAGCCAACTCCTACAATGAGCAGTTCTTC.

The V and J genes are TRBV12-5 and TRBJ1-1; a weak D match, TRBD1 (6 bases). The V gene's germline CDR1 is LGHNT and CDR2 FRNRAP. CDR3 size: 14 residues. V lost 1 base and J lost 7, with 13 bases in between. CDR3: CASGLGGLIGEAFF. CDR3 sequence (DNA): TGTGCTAGTGGTTTGGGGGGGCTGATAGGTGAAGCTTTCTTT.

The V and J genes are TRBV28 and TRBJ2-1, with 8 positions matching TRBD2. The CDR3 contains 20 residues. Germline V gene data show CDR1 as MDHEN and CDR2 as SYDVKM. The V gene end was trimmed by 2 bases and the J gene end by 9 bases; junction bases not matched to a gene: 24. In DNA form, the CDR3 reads TGTGCCAGCAGTTTAGTGATCGGACTCCGGGGGACTAGTCCCAATAGTGAGCAGTTCTTC. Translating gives CASSLVIGLRGTSPNSEQFF.

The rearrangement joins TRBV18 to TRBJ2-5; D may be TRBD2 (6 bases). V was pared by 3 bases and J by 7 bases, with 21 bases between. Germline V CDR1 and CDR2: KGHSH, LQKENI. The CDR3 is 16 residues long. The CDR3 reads CASSPLPRDLKGTQYF. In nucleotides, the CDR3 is TGTGCCAGCTCACCTCTCCCGAGGGACTTAAAGGGGACCCAGTACTTC.

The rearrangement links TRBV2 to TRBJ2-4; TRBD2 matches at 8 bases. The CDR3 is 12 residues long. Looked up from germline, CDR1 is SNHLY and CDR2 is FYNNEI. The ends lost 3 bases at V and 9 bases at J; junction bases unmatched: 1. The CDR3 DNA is TGTGCCAGCAGTGAGCGGGGGGCCATTCAGTACTTC. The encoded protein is CASSERGAIQYF.

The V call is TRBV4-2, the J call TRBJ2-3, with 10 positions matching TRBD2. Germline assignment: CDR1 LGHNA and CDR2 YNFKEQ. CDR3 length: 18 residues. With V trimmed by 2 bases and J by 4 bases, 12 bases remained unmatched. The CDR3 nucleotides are TGTGCCAGCAGCCAATCTCCCCAGCGGGAGGGCCTGGCAGATACGCAGTATTTT. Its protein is CASSQSPQREGLADTQYF.

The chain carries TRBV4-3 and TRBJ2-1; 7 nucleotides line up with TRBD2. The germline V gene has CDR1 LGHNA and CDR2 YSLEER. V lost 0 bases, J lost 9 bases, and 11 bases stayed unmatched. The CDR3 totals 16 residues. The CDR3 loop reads CASSQEGGGPLGEQFF. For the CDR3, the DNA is TGCGCCAGCAGCCAAGAGGGGGGAGGGCCGCTGGGTGAGCAGTTCTTC.

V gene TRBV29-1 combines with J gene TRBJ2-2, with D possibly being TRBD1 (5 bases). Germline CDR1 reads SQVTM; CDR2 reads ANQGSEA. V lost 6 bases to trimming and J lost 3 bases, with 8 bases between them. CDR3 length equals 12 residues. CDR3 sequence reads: CSVRDHTGELFF. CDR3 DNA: TGCAGCGTCAGGGATCACACCGGGGAGCTGTTTTTT.

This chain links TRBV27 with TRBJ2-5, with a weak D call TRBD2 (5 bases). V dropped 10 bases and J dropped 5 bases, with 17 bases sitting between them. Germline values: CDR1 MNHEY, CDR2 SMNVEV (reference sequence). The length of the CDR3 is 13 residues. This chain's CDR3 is CATQDRGMETQYF. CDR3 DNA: TGTGCCACCCAAGATCGGGGAATGGAGACCCAGTACTTC.

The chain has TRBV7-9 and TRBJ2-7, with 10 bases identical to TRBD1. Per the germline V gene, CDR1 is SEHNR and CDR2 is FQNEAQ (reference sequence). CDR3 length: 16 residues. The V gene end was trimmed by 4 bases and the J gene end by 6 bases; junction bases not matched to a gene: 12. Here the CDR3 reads CASSSLPGQGLGEQYF. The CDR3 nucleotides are TGTGCCAGCAGCTCCCTACCGGGACAGGGGTTAGGCGAGCAGTACTTC.

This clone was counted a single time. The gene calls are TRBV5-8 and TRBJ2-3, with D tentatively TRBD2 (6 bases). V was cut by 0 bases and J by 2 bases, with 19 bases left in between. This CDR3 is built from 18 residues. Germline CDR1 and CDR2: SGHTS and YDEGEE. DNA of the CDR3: TGTGCCAGCAGCTTGGGGGTACTAGCATCATCCCCCACAGATACGCAGTATTTT. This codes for CASSLGVLASSPTDTQYF. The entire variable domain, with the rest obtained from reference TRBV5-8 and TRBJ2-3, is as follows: EAGVTQSPTHLIKTRGQQATLRCSPISGHTSVYWYQQALGLGLQFLLWYDEGEERNRGNFPPRFSGRQFPNYSSELNVNALELEDSALYLCASSLGVLASSPTDTQYFGPGTRLTVL.

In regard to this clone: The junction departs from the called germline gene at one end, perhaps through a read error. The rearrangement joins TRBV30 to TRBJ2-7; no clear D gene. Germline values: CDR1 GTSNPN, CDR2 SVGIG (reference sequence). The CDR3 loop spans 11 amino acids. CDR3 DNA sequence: TGTGCCCGGAGCCGAGGCTACGAGCAGTACTTC. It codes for CARSRGYEQYF. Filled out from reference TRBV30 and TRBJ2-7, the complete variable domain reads SQTIHQWPATLVQPVGSPLSLECTVEGTSNPNLYWYRQAAGRGLQLLFYSVGIGQISSEVPQNLSASRPQDRQFILSSKKLLLSDSGFYLCARSRGYEQYFGPGTRLTVT.

DNA for the CDR3: TGTGCCAGCAGCTCGGGACAGGGGTCATACGAGCAGTACTTC. This gives the protein CASSSGQGSYEQYF. The chain couples TRBV11-3 to TRBJ2-7, with 10 positions matching TRBD1. The germline V gene encodes CDR1 SGHNT and CDR2 YENEEA. The CDR3 has 14 amino acids. The V gene end was trimmed by 4 bases and the J gene end by 4 bases; junction bases not matched to a gene: 4.

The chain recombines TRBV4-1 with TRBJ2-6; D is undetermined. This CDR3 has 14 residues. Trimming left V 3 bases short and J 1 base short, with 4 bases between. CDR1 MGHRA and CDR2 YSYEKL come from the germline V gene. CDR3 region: CASSQRSGANVLTF. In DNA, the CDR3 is TGCGCCAGCAGCCAGAGGTCTGGGGCCAACGTCCTGACTTTC.

CDR3 region: CASSPQRERTDTQYF. The CDR3 bases are TGTGCCAGCAGTCCCCAGCGGGAGAGGACAGATACGCAGTATTTT. V is TRBV28 and J is TRBJ2-3, with TRBD2 matching 8 bases. CDR1 is MDHEN and CDR2 is SYDVKM in the germline V gene. The ends lost 5 bases at V and 3 bases at J; junction bases unmatched: 7. The CDR3 runs to 15 residues.

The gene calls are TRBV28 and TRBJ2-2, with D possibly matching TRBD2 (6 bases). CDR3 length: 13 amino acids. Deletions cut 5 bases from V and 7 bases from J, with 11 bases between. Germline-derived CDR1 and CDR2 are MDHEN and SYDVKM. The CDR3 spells CASSGVGGGELFF. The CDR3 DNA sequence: TGTGCCAGCAGTGGCGTCGGGGGCGGGGAGCTGTTTTTT.